The present entry profiles one T cell receptor (beta chain) with its context. Antigen: not known. Sequencing was performed with immunoSEQ multiplex PCR; in TCRdb, only in-frame clones are kept and a portion is missing. The table includes under 65,000 clones, just over 90% detected once. Trimming stripped 5 bases from V and 0 bases from J, with 11 bases between. The CDR3 is 14 amino acids. The germline CDR1 and CDR2 sequences are SGHNT and YYREEE (reference sequence). These data originate in a study of OX40 agonist ivuxolimab in advanced cancers. Study-level findings and limits: Among T cells, CD8+ cells averaged more expanded clones than CD4+ cells.

The sequence was collected from an adult with an advanced solid tumor such as melanoma, head and neck, liver or kidney cancer. The chain has TRBV5-4 and TRBJ2-5; D not certain. Here the sequenced sample was CD4+ or CD8+ T cells sorted from blood, taken in a trial of the OX40 agonist ivuxolimab. DNA for the CDR3: TGTGCCAGCAGATTACAAGGCTACCAAGAGACCCAGTACTTC. Protein sequence: CASRLQGYQETQYF.